This T cell receptor (beta chain) was obtained from a study of cytomegalovirus exposure and HLA in healthy donors. Findings and caveats of the study: Presence/absence analyses took donor sequencing depth as roughly uniform.

As for the donors, each was a healthy bone marrow donor. Points on this clone: The antigen remains undetermined.

PCR amplification relied on 60 Vbeta primers (plus 13 Jbeta primers). TCRdb keeps only in-frame clones here, not all; method: immunoSEQ multiplex PCR. The sample has tens of thousands of clones; around 68% are singletons. The TCR was taken from a man between 25 and 39 years old in good health and CMV-seronegative. Sequencing input: PBMCs.

This CDR3 is CASSDGETGQAFF. Here the CDR3 DNA reads TGTGCCAGCAGTGACGGGGAGACAGGGCAAGCTTTCTTT. The chain employs TRBV6-1 and TRBJ1-1; 7 nucleotides agree with TRBD1. CDR1 MNHNS and CDR2 SASEGT come from the germline V gene. The trim removed 3 bases at V and 9 bases at J, leaving 7 bases unmatched. CDR3 length equals 13 residues.